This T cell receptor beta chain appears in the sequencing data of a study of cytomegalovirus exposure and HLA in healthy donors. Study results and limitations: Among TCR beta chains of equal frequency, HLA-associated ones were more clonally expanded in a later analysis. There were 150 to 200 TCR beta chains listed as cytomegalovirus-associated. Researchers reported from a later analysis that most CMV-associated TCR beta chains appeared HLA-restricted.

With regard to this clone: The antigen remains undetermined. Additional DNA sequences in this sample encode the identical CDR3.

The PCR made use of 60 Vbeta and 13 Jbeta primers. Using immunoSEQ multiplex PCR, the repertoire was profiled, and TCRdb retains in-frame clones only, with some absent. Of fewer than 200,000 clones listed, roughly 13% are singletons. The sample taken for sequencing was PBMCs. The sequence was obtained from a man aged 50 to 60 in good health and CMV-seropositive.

The CDR3 protein is CASSARTSGNTEAFF. The CDR3 DNA follows: TGCGCCAGCAGCGCCCGGACTTCAGGTAACACTGAAGCTTTCTTT. The chain uses TRBV5-1 and TRBJ1-1, with unresolved D. V lost 4 bases to trimming and J lost 2 bases, with 15 bases between them. This CDR3 has 15 amino acids. From germline, CDR1 is SGHRS and CDR2 YFSETQ.